The 8 T cell receptor beta chains below were found in one sample sequenced in a study of CD8+ T cells in alopecia areata. RNA was isolated and reverse transcribed to cDNA, the sequencing template. Clones were sequenced by immunoSEQ multiplex PCR, and TCRdb holds only the in-frame ones, with some missing. The sample carries some 120,000 clones, around 45% recorded once. Sequenced material: NKG2D-low CD8+ T cells sorted from blood. These receptors came from a human donor with alopecia areata.

This clone has only one observation. The chain links TRBV4-1 to TRBJ2-7; TRBD2 might be the D (5 bases). CDR1 MGHRA and CDR2 YSYEKL come from the germline V gene. There are 13 residues in the CDR3. Trimming took off 1 base at V and 9 bases at J, with 13 bases between the two ends. Written as DNA, the CDR3 is TGCGCCAGCAGCCAAGGGGCAGGAGCGGTGCAGTACTTC. It yields the protein CASSQGAGAVQYF.

The CDR3 here is CSVRRQGSSPPNTQYF. Written as DNA, the CDR3 is TGCAGCGTCCGACGACAGGGCTCAAGTCCACCCAATACGCAGTATTTT. The chain uses TRBV29-1 and TRBJ2-3, with 7 bases aligning to TRBD1. Germline V gene lookup returns CDR1 SQVTM and CDR2 ANQGSEA. Germline trimming cut 6 bases from V and 7 bases from J; bases unmatched to any gene: 19. CDR3 length equals 16 residues.

The chain uses TRBV7-2 and TRBJ2-7; D call uncertain. The CDR3 length is 14 residues. The germline V and J ends were trimmed by 5 bases and 3 bases, with 14 bases remaining between them. Germline V lookup: CDR1 SGHTA, CDR2 FQGNSA. The CDR3, as DNA: TGTGCCAGCAGCCCTTCGGCAGGTTACTACGAGCAGTACTTC. It is translated as CASSPSAGYYEQYF.

About this clone itself: Other DNA variants within this sample encode the same CDR3. V is TRBV27 and J is TRBJ2-7; D uncertain. The CDR3 covers 14 residues. The germline CDR1 and CDR2 sequences are MNHEY and SMNVEV (reference sequence). V was trimmed by 3 bases and J by 2 bases, leaving 11 bases between them. CDR3 sequence (DNA): TGTGCCAGCAGTTTTAGGGATTCCCCCTACGAGCAGTACTTC. Translation: CASSFRDSPYEQYF.

The chain carries TRBV6-1 and TRBJ2-3; no clear D. The CDR3 runs to 12 residues. The germline V gene encodes CDR1 MNHNS and CDR2 SASEGT. Trimming left V 9 bases short and J 4 bases short, with 11 bases between. Written as DNA, the CDR3 is TGTGCCAGTTCTAGTGGGGCAGATACGCAGTATTTT. The encoded protein is CASSSGADTQYF.

This chain uses TRBV29-1 with TRBJ2-7; 10 positions agree with TRBD1. CDR3 size: 15 residues. Germline V lookup: CDR1 SQVTM, CDR2 ANQGSEA. J was trimmed by 4 bases and V by 4 bases; bases with no gene match: 10. The CDR3 coding sequence is TGCAGCGTTGTATTCTCGGGACAGGGGAATTACGAGCAGTACTTC. Translating gives CSVVFSGQGNYEQYF.

The chain uses TRBV9 and TRBJ2-4; D is ambiguous. The ends were cut back, 0 bases at V and 8 bases at J, with 18 bases in the middle. In germline, CDR1 is SGDLS, CDR2 YYNGEE. The CDR3 loop spans 16 amino acids. The CDR3 nucleotides are TGTGCCAGCAGCGTAGAAAAGGACCGAGTTGGGCACATTCAGTACTTC. Translating it yields CASSVEKDRVGHIQYF. Full variable domain (outside the CDR3, taken from reference TRBV9 and TRBJ2-4): DSGVTQTPKHLITATGQRVTLRCSPRSGDLSVYWYQQSLDQGLQFLIQYYNGEERAKGNILERFSAQQFPDLHSELNLSSLELGDSALYFCASSVEKDRVGHIQYFGAGTRLSVL.

This chain's CDR3 is CASSLGSQIGELFF. Written as DNA, the CDR3 is TGTGCCAGCAGTTTAGGGAGTCAGATCGGGGAGCTGTTTTTT. The V gene is TRBV9, the J gene TRBJ2-2; D possibly corresponds to TRBD2 (5 bases). Germline CDR1 and CDR2: SGDLS and YYNGEE. With 5 bases removed from V and 7 bases from J, the gap between germline ends came to 15 bases. The CDR3 runs to 14 residues.